These 23 T cell receptor beta chains were sequenced from one sample in a study of T cells expressing NK-cell markers. No DNA is given; TCRdb re-called the 5' RACE reads and lists each CDR3 protein once. Here the sample table reports about 550,000 distinct CDR3 sequences. Material: blood T cells: a sorted CD56 or NKG2C T cell subset, CD4+ or CD8+ T cells, or bulk PBMC T cells (not recorded which). The source is a man between 18 and 35 years old in good health.

J is TRBJ2-1 and V is TRBV7-6. The CDR3 is 16 residues long. Germline loops: CDR1 SGHVS, CDR2 FNYEAQ. This chain's CDR3 is CASSLAYDSSYNEQFF.

The rearrangement links TRBV28 to TRBJ2-4; TCRdb gives TRBD2 as the D gene, but with no DNA this cannot be confirmed. Germline V gene sequence: CDR1 MDHEN, CDR2 SYDVKM. The CDR3 extends over 12 amino acids. This CDR3 reads CASAPEGSIQYF.

J is TRBJ2-3 and V is TRBV9; TCRdb selects TRBD2, and the lack of DNA leaves this call unchecked. The CDR3 extends over 17 amino acids. Germline assignment: CDR1 SGDLS and CDR2 YYNGEE. CDR3 region: CASSPTPLAGKGDTQYF.

The CDR3 protein is CASSLDLMRNEAFF. The chain is built from TRBV11-2 and TRBJ1-1. Germline V gives CDR1 SGHAT, CDR2 FQNNGV. This CDR3 comprises 14 residues.

This chain connects TRBV7-2 to TRBJ1-3. The length of the CDR3 is 15 residues. In germline, CDR1 is SGHTA, CDR2 FQGNSA. CDR3 amino acids: CASSYEPLSGNTIYF.

V and J are TRBV15 and TRBJ2-3. There are 16 residues in the CDR3. Germline V gives CDR1 LNHNV, CDR2 YYDKDF (reference sequence). The CDR3 loop reads CATSREATTSTDTQYF.

The chain recombines TRBV12-3 or TRBV12-4 with TRBJ2-7; TCRdb's assignment of TRBD1 cannot be checked, as there is no DNA. CDR3 length: 14 amino acids. The chain's CDR3 is CASSQGQGLGEQYF.

The chain uses TRBV29-1 and TRBJ2-3; checking the TCRdb D call of TRBD2 is not possible without DNA. The CDR3 length is 17 residues. CDR1 is SQVTM and CDR2 is ANQGSEA in the germline V gene. The CDR3 sequence: CSVVLPPSGRLLDTQYF.

The J gene is TRBJ2-1, the V gene TRBV28; TCRdb's D call, TRBD2, is unchecked because there is no DNA. Per germline, CDR1 MDHEN and CDR2 SYDVKM. The CDR3 has 14 residues. The CDR3 here is CASLGGSSYNEQFF.

The chain links TRBV5-1 to TRBJ2-2. The CDR3 has 16 amino acids. Germline CDR1 and CDR2: SGHRS and YFSETQ. CDR3 loop: CASSLGGSVNTGELFF.

The chain employs TRBV20-1 and TRBJ2-3; TCRdb designates TRBD1, a call that cannot be tested without DNA. The CDR3 length is 11 residues. Germline V gives CDR1 DFQATT, CDR2 SNEGSKA (reference sequence). The CDR3 protein is CGLAGLDTQYF.

The rearrangement links TRBV20-1 to TRBJ2-1; TCRdb names TRBD2, which stays unverified in the absence of DNA. The V gene's germline CDR1 is DFQATT and CDR2 SNEGSKA (reference sequence). This CDR3 is built from 15 residues. The CDR3: CSAIVRLAGYNEQFF.

V is TRBV7-8 and J is TRBJ2-7; without DNA, the TCRdb call of TRBD2 cannot be checked. The CDR3 has 16 amino acids. In germline, CDR1 is SGHVS, CDR2 FQNEAQ. CDR3 residues: CASSMYLVGLAPEQYF.

The chain uses TRBV4-1 and TRBJ1-1; no DNA is available, so the TRBD1 call from TCRdb remains unchecked. The CDR3 length is 13 residues. In germline, CDR1 is MGHRA, CDR2 YSYEKL. This chain's CDR3 is CASTGQGNAEAFF.

This chain uses TRBV29-1 with TRBJ2-7; TCRdb selects TRBD1, and the lack of DNA leaves this call unchecked. CDR3 length: 13 residues. Germline CDR1 SQVTM, CDR2 ANQGSEA. This chain's CDR3 is CSAGWDTSYEQYF.

This chain connects TRBV3-1 to TRBJ2-1; TCRdb's D call, TRBD1, is unchecked because there is no DNA. CDR1 and CDR2 (germline): LGHDT, YNNKEL (reference sequence). This CDR3 contains 13 residues. The CDR3 loop reads CASRRTGVYEQFF.

The V call is TRBV28, the J call TRBJ2-3; TCRdb's D call, TRBD1, is unchecked because there is no DNA. The germline gives CDR1 MDHEN, CDR2 SYDVKM. This CDR3 is built from 18 residues. The CDR3 loop reads CASSSPTSRTGIADTQYF.

The chain has TRBV3-1 and TRBJ1-2. Germline CDR1 LGHDT, CDR2 YNNKEL (reference sequence). The CDR3 runs 13 residues. Here the CDR3 reads CASSVRPSGGYTF. Full variable domain (missing parts from reference TRBV3-1 and TRBJ1-2): DTAVSQTPKYLVTQMGNDKSIKCEQNLGHDTMYWYKQDSKKFLKIMFSYNNKELIINETVPNRFSPKSPDKAHLNLHINSLELGDSAVYFCASSVRPSGGYTFGSGTRLTVV.

The chain joins TRBV4-3 to TRBJ2-1; lacking DNA, the TRBD1 call made by TCRdb goes unchecked. The CDR3 consists of 15 residues. CDR1 LGHNA and CDR2 YSLEER come from the germline V gene. CDR3: CASSQEGQGDNEQFF.

The chain couples TRBV12-3 or TRBV12-4 to TRBJ1-5. The CDR3 length is 14 residues. CDR3 residues: CASSQGLSGQPQHF.

The genes are TRBV12-3 or TRBV12-4 and TRBJ1-5; the TCRdb D gene call, TRBD1, has no DNA to confirm it. The CDR3 spans 16 residues. CDR3 sequence: CASSFPGRGSNQPQHF.

This sequence joins TRBV6-1 and TRBJ2-5; TCRdb names TRBD1, which stays unverified in the absence of DNA. The length of the CDR3 is 14 residues. The V gene's germline CDR1 is MNHNS and CDR2 SASEGT. The CDR3 sequence: CASTKLGGNETQYF.

This chain links TRBV28 with TRBJ2-5. Germline V gene lookup returns CDR1 MDHEN and CDR2 SYDVKM. The length of the CDR3 is 12 residues. The chain's CDR3 is CASRRTQETQYF.